This T cell receptor (beta chain) was documented in a study of T cell changes during pregnancy in multiple sclerosis. Germline V gene data show CDR1 as MDHEN and CDR2 as SYDVKM. Trimming left V 2 bases short and J 7 bases short, with 11 bases between. The CDR3 is 13 residues long. This clone was observed once. The protocol was immunoSEQ multiplex PCR, while the TCRdb copy is restricted to in-frame clones and leaves out a portion. The sample contains 20,000 to 25,000 clones, roughly nine tenths of which appear only once. The rearrangement uses TRBV28 and TRBJ1-2; D ambiguous. The specimen comprised CD4+ T cells from peripheral blood mononuclear cells, sampled in the third trimester of pregnancy. This clonotype was sampled from a female donor in good health, enrolled as a control in a pregnancy study. The CDR3 coding sequence is TGTGCCAGCAGTTTAGGAGGGTTTCGTGGCTACACCTTC. Its translation: CASSLGGFRGYTF.